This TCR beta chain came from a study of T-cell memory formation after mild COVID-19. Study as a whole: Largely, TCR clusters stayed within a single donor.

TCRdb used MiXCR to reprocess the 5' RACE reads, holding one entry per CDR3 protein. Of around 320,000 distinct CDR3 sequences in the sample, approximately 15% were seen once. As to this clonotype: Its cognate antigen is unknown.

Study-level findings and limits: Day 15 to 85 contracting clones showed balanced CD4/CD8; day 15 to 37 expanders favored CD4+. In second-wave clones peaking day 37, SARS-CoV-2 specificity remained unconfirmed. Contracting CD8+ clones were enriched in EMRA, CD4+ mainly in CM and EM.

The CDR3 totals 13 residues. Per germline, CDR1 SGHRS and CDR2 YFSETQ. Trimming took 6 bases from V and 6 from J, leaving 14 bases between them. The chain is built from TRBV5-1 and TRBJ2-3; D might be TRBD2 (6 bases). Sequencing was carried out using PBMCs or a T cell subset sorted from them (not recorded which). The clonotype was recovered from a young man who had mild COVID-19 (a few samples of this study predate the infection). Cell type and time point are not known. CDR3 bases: TGCGCCAGCAAGCGGGCAGGCGGGGATACGCAGTATTTT. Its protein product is CASKRAGGDTQYF.